This T cell receptor (beta chain) came from a study of T cells in Graves' hyperthyroidism and ophthalmopathy. Amplified TCR beta CDR3 regions came from RNA transcripts. First-round RT-PCR of the TCR CDR3 relied on the HTBI primer set. TCRdb redid the calling of the multiplex PCR reads with MiXCR, one entry per CDR3 protein. This table has approximately 560,000 distinct CDR3 sequences, 15% to 19% appearing once. This clonotype has a count of ten or more. Trimming cost V 1 base and J 3 bases, with 10 bases left between them. The CDR3 is 14 residues long. The germline V gene encodes CDR1 MDHEN and CDR2 SYDVKM.

This sequence was found in a woman in her twenties or thirties with Graves' hyperthyroidism. The gene calls are TRBV28 and TRBJ2-7; D unresolved. Source material: blood. CDR3 nucleotides: TGTGCCAGCAGTTTATTGGTCAGCTACTACGAGCAGTACTTC. It translates to CASSLLVSYYEQYF.